The clone carrying this T cell receptor (beta chain) was found many times. The antigen is undetermined. Subjects aged 18 to 65 presented with newly diagnosed hyperthyroidism of less than 2 months' duration. The sample belongs to a study of T cells in Graves' hyperthyroidism and ophthalmopathy. Whole-study findings and limits: Most thyroid clonotypes with frequency above 0.001 were detected in blood. In simple terms, a model built on 13 V-J features told ophthalmopathy apart from stable hyperthyroidism.

V was clipped by 3 bases and J by 1 base, with 6 bases between them. CDR3 length equals 13 residues. Per germline, CDR1 SGHDN and CDR2 FVKESK. There were TCR beta CDR3 regions amplified from RNA transcripts. The HTBI primer set was used in a first-round RT-PCR of the TCR CDR3. TCRdb independently ran MiXCR on the multiplex PCR reads; one entry per CDR3 protein. This sample has roughly 420,000 distinct CDR3 sequences, with roughly 15% found just once. The gene calls are TRBV14 and TRBJ1-1; D call uncertain. The clonotype originates from a woman younger than 35 with Graves' hyperthyroidism. Input material: blood. The CDR3 is CASSQGSNTEAFF. CDR3 DNA: TGTGCCAGCAGCCAGGGCTCGAACACTGAAGCTTTCTTT.